Sequencing of this T cell receptor beta chain was carried out in a study of regulatory T cells in long-lasting Graves disease. Study-level results: Favored usage of TRBV28, TRBJ1-2 and TRBJ2-5 was recorded in persistent disease. Having few samples may have compromised the accuracy.

Time point described: persistent/refractory GD, antithyroid drugs over 5 years with positive TRAb. RNA extracted from PBMCs served as the sequencing template. Library construction for TCR beta used iRepertoire HTBI primers and Arm-PCR of CDR3 regions. TCRdb reprocessed the multiplex PCR reads via MiXCR and lists one record per CDR3 protein. The data hold roughly 470,000 distinct CDR3 sequences, with 20% to 25% observed a single time. Worth noting for this clonotype: Its antigen is not known.

The CDR3 contains 15 residues. From germline, CDR1 is DFQATT and CDR2 SNEGSKA (reference sequence). The V and J ends lost 0 bases and 3 bases respectively, with 11 bases between them. This receptor was taken from a female donor with Graves disease. The source material was peripheral blood mononuclear cells (PBMCs), sampled when the disease was refractory, from a patient treated with antithyroid drugs. This sequence joins TRBV20-1 and TRBJ2-2; D is possibly TRBD2 (5 bases). CDR3 nucleotide sequence: TGCAGTGCTAGAGATTTTCGGCGGGACACCGGGGAGCTGTTTTTT. This sequence encodes CSARDFRRDTGELFF.